What follows are 30 T cell receptor beta chains derived from one specimen sequenced in a study of regulatory T cells in long-lasting Graves disease (dated by TCRdb to the early 2020s). The library came from multiplex PCR. Sequenced on an Illumina HiSeq 4000. iRepertoire HTBI primers and Arm-PCR amplification of CDR3 regions were used to construct TCR beta libraries. Clones were called with MiXCR by TCRdb after fastp trimmed the public reads at Q25, and only in-frame beta chains were retained. All rows with the same CDR3 protein become a single entry with the most common DNA and genes. The sample table holds about 620,000 distinct CDR3 sequences, of which around 17% were seen once. The ten top clones hold around 19% of the sample. The time point label corresponds to: newly diagnosed GD, antithyroid drugs for less than 3 months. For both TCR sequencing and RNA sequencing, RNA was extracted from PBMCs using TRIzol.

These data also featured in a second study, about T cells in Graves' hyperthyroidism and ophthalmopathy.

Specimen: peripheral blood mononuclear cells (PBMCs), collected at new diagnosis, from a patient treated with antithyroid drugs. The receptor source for this set is a woman in her twenties or thirties with Graves disease. Donor details come from another sample of the same person, matched by shared clones.

This clonotype was recorded at least ten times. This sequence joins TRBV7-9 and TRBJ2-3, with D maybe TRBD2 (6 bases). This CDR3 region has 15 residues. V was clipped by 8 bases and J by 0 bases, with 15 bases between them. The germline gives CDR1 SEHNR, CDR2 FQNEAQ (reference sequence). Written as DNA, the CDR3 is TGTGCCAGCGAGGGCAGCGGGCGAAGCACAGATACGCAGTATTTT. It translates to CASEGSGRSTDTQYF. The full variable domain, with the rest looked up from reference TRBV7-9 and TRBJ2-3, is DTGVSQNPRHKITKRGQNVTFRCDPISEHNRLYWYRQTLGQGPEFLTYFQNEAQLEKSRLLSDRFSAERPKGSFSTLEIQRTEQGDSAMYLCASEGSGRSTDTQYFGPGTRLTVL.

About this clonotype itself: Sequence at one end of the junction differs from germline and may be a read error. The V gene is TRBV12-3 or TRBV12-4, the J gene TRBJ2-1; no definite D call. The CDR3 loop spans 13 amino acids. The CDR3 sequence: CASSFPGFSRSLF. The CDR3, as DNA: TGTGCCAGCAGTTTCCCGGGTTTTTCCCGTTCCCTATTC.

The sample holds many counts of this clonotype. Here the CDR3 DNA reads TGTGCCAGCAGTTTACTAGGGGGATGGACCGGGGAGCTGTTTTTT. Amino acid sequence: CASSLLGGWTGELFF. The rearrangement joins TRBV12-3 or TRBV12-4 to TRBJ2-2; perhaps TRBD1 as D (6 bases). The V end lost 2 bases, the J end lost 5 bases, and 12 bases lay between the germline ends. The CDR3 totals 15 residues.

This clonotype was seen a handful of times. The rearrangement uses TRBV3-1 and TRBJ1-1; D uncertain. Germline CDR1 LGHDT, CDR2 YNNKEL (reference sequence). With 5 bases removed from V and 11 bases from J, the gap between germline ends came to 15 bases. The CDR3 covers 12 residues. The CDR3 region is CASSLTRGWAFF. CDR3 coding DNA: TGTGCCAGCAGCTTGACGCGCGGGTGGGCTTTCTTT.

This clonotype was picked up many times. The chain carries TRBV6-2 or TRBV6-3 and TRBJ2-7, with 12 nucleotides matching TRBD2. The CDR3 length is 14 residues. CDR1 and CDR2 (germline): MNHEY, SVGEGT. V shed 6 bases, J shed 5 bases, and the junction held 5 bases outside the gene matches. The CDR3 loop is CASSLAGGPDEQYF. The CDR3 DNA reads as TGTGCCAGCAGCCTAGCGGGAGGGCCGGACGAGCAGTACTTC.

V usage is TRBV30 and J usage is TRBJ2-1; tentatively, D is TRBD1 or TRBD2 (5 bases each). CDR3 length: 13 residues. V was shortened by 0 bases and J by 9 bases, with 12 bases between the two germline ends. Germline V CDR1 and CDR2: GTSNPN, SVGIG (reference sequence). The chain's CDR3 is CAWSVVGAGEQFF. CDR3 DNA: TGTGCCTGGAGTGTTGTAGGGGCGGGTGAGCAGTTCTTC.

This clonotype has at least ten counts. This chain joins TRBV27 and TRBJ2-7; 10 bases align to TRBD2. This CDR3 is built from 14 residues. Germline-derived CDR1 and CDR2 are MNHEY and SMNVEV (reference sequence). The ends lost 10 bases at V and 6 bases at J; junction bases unmatched: 12. CDR3 protein: CATRPLAGVGEQYF. Written as DNA, the CDR3 is TGTGCCACCCGTCCGCTAGCGGGAGTGGGCGAGCAGTACTTC.

This clonotype occurred a few times. The V and J genes are TRBV15 and TRBJ1-1, with D possibly TRBD1 on 6 matching bases. Trimming removed 0 bases at V and 4 bases at J, with 18 bases between. The CDR3 length is 17 residues. Germline lookup yields CDR1 LNHNV and CDR2 YYDKDF (reference sequence). The DNA for the CDR3 is TGTGCCACCAGCAGAGATCCGGGGGCAAAAGGGAGCACTGAAGCTTTCTTT. It yields the protein CATSRDPGAKGSTEAFF. Complete variable domain (other parts from reference TRBV15 and TRBJ1-1): DAMVIQNPRYQVTQFGKPVTLSCSQTLNHNVMYWYQQKSSQAPKLLFHYYDKDFNNEADTPDNFQSRRPNTSFCFLDIRSPGLGDTAMYLCATSRDPGAKGSTEAFFGQGTRLTVV.

This chain uses TRBV28 with TRBJ1-4; D call uncertain. With 6 bases removed from V and 2 bases from J, the gap between germline ends came to 10 bases. The V gene's germline CDR1 is MDHEN and CDR2 SYDVKM. The CDR3 has 14 residues. CDR3 coding DNA: TGTGCCAGCAGCCAAGAGTCGACTAATGAAAAACTGTTTTTT. It translates to CASSQESTNEKLFF.

This clonotype was counted at least ten times. The J gene is TRBJ1-5, the V gene TRBV6-2 or TRBV6-3, with D possibly being TRBD1 (5 bases). The length of the CDR3 is 16 residues. The ends were cut back, 5 bases at V and 4 bases at J, with 18 bases in the middle. The germline V gene encodes CDR1 MNHEY and CDR2 SVGEGT. CDR3 sequence (DNA): TGTGCCAGCAGTGAATACGGAGGGGACCGTAATCAGCCCCAGCATTTT. Protein sequence: CASSEYGGDRNQPQHF.

A single count supports this clonotype. With a much larger clone just one base away, this may be a read error. V usage is TRBV9 and J usage is TRBJ1-1, with TRBD1 as a possible D gene (5 bases). This CDR3 contains 12 residues. The germline gives CDR1 SGDLS, CDR2 YYNGEE. CDR3 bases: TGTGCCAACAGCGCGGGGGTCCCTGAAGCTTTCTTT. Its translation: CANSAGVPEAFF. Together with reference TRBV9 and TRBJ1-1, the CDR3 gives the full variable domain: DSGVTQTPKHLITATGQRVTLRCSPRSGDLSVYWYQQSLDQGLQFLIQYYNGEERAKGNILERFSAQQFPDLHSELNLSSLELGDSALYFCANSAGVPEAFFGQGTRLTVV.

The rearrangement uses TRBV19 and TRBJ2-5, with a possible D match to TRBD2 (5 bases). CDR3 length: 13 residues. V was cut by 6 bases and J by 7 bases, with 15 bases left in between. Germline V gene data show CDR1 as LNHDA and CDR2 as SQIVND (reference sequence). In nucleotides, the CDR3 is TGTGCCAGTAGACCCTCGGGGTCCGGGACCCAGTACTTC. Translating it yields CASRPSGSGTQYF. The whole variable domain, filled in from reference TRBV19 and TRBJ2-5, reads DGGITQSPKYLFRKEGQNVTLSCEQNLNHDAMYWYRQDPGQGLRLIYYSQIVNDFQKGDIAEGYSVSREKKESFPLTVTSAQKNPTAFYLCASRPSGSGTQYFGPGTRLLVL.

V usage is TRBV6-2 or TRBV6-3 and J usage is TRBJ1-3; D perhaps matches TRBD1 (5 bases). Germline lookup yields CDR1 MNHEY and CDR2 SVGEGT. V was cut by 5 bases and J by 0 bases, with 11 bases left in between. The CDR3 contains 15 residues. Here the CDR3 DNA reads TGTGCCAGCAGTGCCTCCAGGGACTCTGGAAACACCATATATTTT. This codes for CASSASRDSGNTIYF.

The chain couples TRBV20-1 to TRBJ2-1; 9 nucleotides agree with TRBD2. This CDR3 has 15 amino acids. The V segment lost 6 bases and the J segment 8 bases; nucleotides outside the gene matches: 14. The germline CDR1 and CDR2 sequences are DFQATT and SNEGSKA (reference sequence). Here the CDR3 reads CSARLGLAGLDEQFF. The CDR3 DNA follows: TGCAGTGCGCGACTCGGGCTAGCGGGACTCGATGAGCAGTTCTTC.

This clonotype was observed at least ten times. The chain recombines TRBV2 with TRBJ2-1; 12 bases map to TRBD2. Germline V gene sequence: CDR1 SNHLY, CDR2 FYNNEI. V lost 6 bases, J lost 6 bases, and 3 bases stayed unmatched. The CDR3 sequence is 14 residues long. In DNA, the CDR3 is TGTGCCAGCAGACGGACTAGCGGGGTCAATGAGCAGTTCTTC. Its protein is CASRRTSGVNEQFF.

This clonotype was seen many times. This chain links TRBV12-3 or TRBV12-4 with TRBJ1-6; D is uncertain. CDR3 length equals 14 residues. Trimming cost V 2 bases and J 10 bases, with 12 bases left between them. The CDR3 nucleotides are TGTGCCAGCAGTTTATGGAGTTTTCAGTCACCCCTCCACTTT. Amino acids: CASSLWSFQSPLHF.

Remarks on this clonotype: A read error may explain this, as a much larger clone is one base away. The chain links TRBV28 to TRBJ2-1; no clear D. Matching the DNA end better, TRBJ2-5 makes the J call doubtful. Germline V gives CDR1 MDHEN, CDR2 SYDVKM. The CDR3 consists of 13 residues. The CDR3 nucleotides read TGTGCCGGCAGTGAATCCCTCGGTTGGACCCAGTACTTC. Translation gives CAGSESLGWTQYF.

This clonotype was counted ten times or more. The gene calls are TRBV11-2 and TRBJ2-7; the match to TRBD1 covers 9 bases. There are 14 residues in the CDR3. Germline lookup yields CDR1 SGHAT and CDR2 FQNNGV. V trimming: 5 bases; J trimming: 3 bases; junction bases outside the gene matches: 5. CDR3 region: CASSGTGSGYEQYF. CDR3 sequence (DNA): TGTGCCAGCAGCGGGACAGGGTCGGGCTACGAGCAGTACTTC.

The gene calls are TRBV18 and TRBJ1-1; maybe TRBD1 (6 bases). The CDR3 runs 18 residues. CDR1 is KGHSH, CDR2 LQKENI, per germline. Trimming took off 5 bases at V and 1 base at J, with 23 bases between the two ends. CDR3 loop: CASSTRGTSPRGNTEAFF. CDR3 sequence (DNA): TGTGCCAGCTCAACTCGGGGGACAAGCCCCAGAGGGAACACTGAAGCTTTCTTT.

The chain combines TRBV7-3 with TRBJ2-2; TRBD2 aligns across 9 bases. Germline loops: CDR1 SGHTA, CDR2 FQGTGA. The V and J ends lost 5 bases and 5 bases, in that order; junction bases with no gene match: 12. The CDR3 extends over 17 amino acids. The CDR3 reads CASSQVGLAGITGELFF. The CDR3 DNA is TGTGCCAGCAGCCAGGTGGGGCTAGCGGGAATTACCGGGGAGCTGTTTTTT.

The chain couples TRBV5-5 to TRBJ1-1; TRBD1 might be the D (6 bases). From germline, CDR1 is SGHKS and CDR2 YYEKEE (reference sequence). The CDR3 extends over 14 amino acids. V lost 6 bases and J lost 6, with 18 bases in between. The CDR3 coding sequence is TGTGCCAGCATCCAGGGGTTTATTAGCTCTGAAGCTTTCTTT. Protein sequence: CASIQGFISSEAFF.

This clonotype was detected ten times or more. The chain couples TRBV24-1 to TRBJ2-5; D not resolved. Trimming took off 4 bases at V and 4 bases at J, with 9 bases between the two ends. Germline loops: CDR1 KGHDR, CDR2 SFDVKD. The CDR3 is 13 amino acids. For the CDR3, the DNA is TGTGCCACCAGTGACCCCCTTATAGAGACCCAGTACTTC. This encodes CATSDPLIETQYF.

This clonotype was found many times. This sequence joins TRBV12-3 or TRBV12-4 and TRBJ1-5; 7 nucleotides match TRBD1. This CDR3 has 18 residues. The V and J ends lost 5 bases and 1 base, in that order; junction bases with no gene match: 14. The CDR3 protein is CASSNTGVWVGSNQPQHF. Written as DNA, the CDR3 is TGTGCCAGCAGTAATACAGGGGTTTGGGTTGGGAGCAATCAGCCCCAGCATTTT.

The V gene is TRBV4-1, the J gene TRBJ2-7; no reliable D call. The CDR3 spans 18 residues. CDR1 is MGHRA and CDR2 is YSYEKL in the germline V gene. Trimming took 0 bases from V and 3 from J, leaving 21 bases between them. The DNA for the CDR3 is TGCGCCAGCAGCCAAGACCACATTTGGTCAAGTTTCGACTACGAGCAGTACTTC. Its protein is CASSQDHIWSSFDYEQYF.

About this clonotype: This may be a read error: a much more frequent sequence differs by one nucleotide. The rearrangement links TRBV2 to TRBJ1-2; the D gene is possibly TRBD1 (5 bases). This CDR3 is 15 amino acids long. From germline, CDR1 is SNHLY and CDR2 FYNNEI. V was cut by 5 bases and J by 4 bases, with 17 bases left in between. Here the CDR3 reads CASSSDTLPSYGYTF. The CDR3 DNA follows: TGTGCCAGCAGTTCGGACACACTACCTTCCTATGGCTACACCTTC.

This clonotype was seen many times. The chain links TRBV2 to TRBJ1-6, with TRBD1 matching 10 bases. V lost 10 bases to trimming and J lost 11 bases; unmatched junction nucleotides: 5. Germline CDR1 SNHLY, CDR2 FYNNEI. This CDR3 spans 12 amino acids. CDR3 in DNA: TGTGCCACCGGACAGGGGGAAGCACCCCTCCACTTT. Its protein product is CATGQGEAPLHF. Supplemented by reference TRBV2 and TRBJ1-6, the full variable domain reads EPEVTQTPSHQVTQMGQEVILRCVPISNHLYFYWYRQILGQKVEFLVSFYNNEISEKSEIFDDQFSVERPDGSNFTLKIRSTKLEDSAMYFCATGQGEAPLHFGNGTRLTVT.

At least ten counts were recorded for this clonotype. The rearrangement joins TRBV2 to TRBJ1-4; D perhaps matches TRBD1 (6 bases). Trimming cost V 5 bases and J 2 bases, with 12 bases left between them. This CDR3 is built from 15 residues. Germline CDR1 and CDR2: SNHLY and FYNNEI. CDR3 amino acids: CASSTGFTTNEKLFF. DNA for the CDR3: TGTGCCAGCAGTACAGGGTTCACCACTAATGAAAAACTGTTTTTT.

This clonotype was observed at least ten times. V usage is TRBV28 and J usage is TRBJ1-1, with 8 bases matching TRBD1. The CDR3 consists of 14 residues. The germline CDR1 and CDR2 sequences are MDHEN and SYDVKM. Trimming removed 6 bases from V and 4 bases from J; junction bases left unmatched: 7. The DNA of the CDR3 is TGTGCCAGCAGCCAGGGACAGGTCGCCACTGAAGCTTTCTTT. This sequence encodes CASSQGQVATEAFF.

In its sample, this clonotype was seen many times. V and J are TRBV19 and TRBJ1-5; D may be TRBD1 (5 bases). The CDR3 has 16 amino acids. V dropped 5 bases and J dropped 0 bases, with 14 bases sitting between them. In germline, CDR1 is LNHDA, CDR2 SQIVND (reference sequence). CDR3 sequence reads: CASSPRQIYSNQPQHF. The DNA of the CDR3 is TGTGCCAGTAGTCCGCGACAGATTTATAGCAATCAGCCCCAGCATTTT.

V gene TRBV20-1 combines with J gene TRBJ2-7; possibly TRBD1 for D (5 bases). V lost 2 bases and J lost 4, with 18 bases in between. CDR3 size: 15 residues. The germline CDR1 and CDR2 sequences are DFQATT and SNEGSKA (reference sequence). The CDR3 region is CSARTKSGPQYEQYF. Here the CDR3 DNA reads TGCAGTGCTAGAACGAAATCAGGGCCCCAGTACGAGCAGTACTTC.